The sequence of this TCR beta chain was determined in a study of blood T cell repertoires in COVID-19 (dated by TCRdb to the early 2020s). The study in broad terms: Collaborator samples came from the United States, Italy and Spain and covered acute and convalescent phases of COVID-19. The prospective study material was composed of cDNA or gDNA derived from T cells, B-cell-depleted T cells, or PBMCs. The dataset comprised deeply sampled blood TCRbeta repertoires from subjects exposed to, actively infected with, or recovered from COVID-19. The repertoires were released in a freely available public database intended as a resource for research on the immune response to SARS-CoV-2. The samples were drawn from two sources: the first 160 participants of the ongoing ImmuneRACE study, and 1,000 to 1,500 subjects contributed by 6 global collaborators. The sample metadata nearly always contained a de-identified subject ID, COVID-19 status, age in years and sex. Where available, HLA class I and class II types were obtained from metadata supplied by the sample provider rather than from assay-based typing. Broad study findings and their caveats: The amount of clinical and demographic metadata varied by source and participant and was provided uncurated.

The table lists this clone with a count of one. The antigen it recognizes is unknown. The input lacks base qualities; no much larger clone sits a single base away. CDR1 is given as SGHTS and CDR2 as YDEGEE, both from the germline V gene. CDR3 length: 16 amino acids, cysteine to phenylalanine. The only DNA kept is the CDR3, 48 bases in frame from the first base. Ends trimmed: V by 4 bases, J by 5 bases; bases unmatched to a gene: 15. Each collaborating institution followed its own protocols to collect whole blood in K2EDTA tubes. For TCRbeta analysis, collaborators shipped samples in one of three forms: frozen whole blood, isolated PBMCs, or DNA extracted from either of those sample types. TCRbeta CDR3 regions were amplified from genomic DNA using the immunoSEQ Assay, a bias-controlled multiplex PCR. The paper's processing steps were these. Within the assay, amplification of reference gene primers was used to estimate how many nucleated cells each sample contained. To quantify the absolute abundance of each unique TCRbeta CDR3 rearrangement, sequence reads were collapsed and filtered. For each sample, productive Simpson clonality was calculated as the square root of Simpson's diversity index over productive rearrangements. Entries here come from immuneACCESS through TCRdb and include only in-frame sequences with V and J called. Some clones fail to appear in such tables; in the studies checked, an unresolved V gene covers under half of the shortfall, and the cause of the remainder is unknown. For V, J and clone size, that table is used; D and trimming come from the DNA. The sample yields 120,000 to 150,000 clones; more than 70% were counted once. The leading ten clones occupy approximately 2.5% of the sample.

The material sequenced was peripheral blood. The receptor was derived from a human donor in a cohort sampled during active COVID-19. Here the chain combines TRBV5-8 and TRBJ2-7; 7 junctional bases match TRBD1. The CDR3 loop reads CASSRPTGNHGDEQYF. The sequence in DNA is TGTGCCAGCAGCCGCCCGACAGGGAACCACGGCGACGAGCAGTACTTC.